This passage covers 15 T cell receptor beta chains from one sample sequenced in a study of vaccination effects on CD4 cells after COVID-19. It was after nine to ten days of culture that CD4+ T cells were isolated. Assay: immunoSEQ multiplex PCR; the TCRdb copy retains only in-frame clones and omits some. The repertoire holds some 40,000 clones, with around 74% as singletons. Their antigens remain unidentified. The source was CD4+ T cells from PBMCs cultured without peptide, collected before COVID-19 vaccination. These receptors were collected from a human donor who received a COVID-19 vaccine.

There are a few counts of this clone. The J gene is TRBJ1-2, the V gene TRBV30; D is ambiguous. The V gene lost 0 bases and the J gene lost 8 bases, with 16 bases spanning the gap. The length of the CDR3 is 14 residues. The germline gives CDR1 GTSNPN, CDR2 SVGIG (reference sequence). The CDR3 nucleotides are TGTGCCTGGAGTGTACAGACCCTAGGCTTCGGCTACACCTTC. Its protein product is CAWSVQTLGFGYTF.

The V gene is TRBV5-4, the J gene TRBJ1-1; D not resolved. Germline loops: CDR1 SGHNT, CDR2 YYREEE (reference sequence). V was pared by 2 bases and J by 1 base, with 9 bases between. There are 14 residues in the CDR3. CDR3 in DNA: TGTGCCAGCAGCTTACAGACACCGAACACTGAAGCTTTCTTT. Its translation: CASSLQTPNTEAFF. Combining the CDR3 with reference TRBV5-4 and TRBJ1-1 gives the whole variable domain ETGVTQSPTHLIKTRGQQVTLRCSSQSGHNTVSWYQQALGQGPQFIFQYYREEENGRGNFPPRFSGLQFPNYSSELNVNALELDDSALYLCASSLQTPNTEAFFGQGTRLTVV.

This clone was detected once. The CDR3 loop reads CASSIGGLDTDTQYF. CDR3 DNA: TGTGCCAGTAGTATAGGGGGGTTGGACACAGATACGCAGTATTTT. V usage is TRBV19 and J usage is TRBJ2-3; D may match TRBD1 or TRBD2 (5 bases each). Per the germline V gene, CDR1 is LNHDA and CDR2 is SQIVND (reference sequence). The CDR3 has 15 amino acids. Trimming took 1 base from V and 2 from J, leaving 10 bases between them.

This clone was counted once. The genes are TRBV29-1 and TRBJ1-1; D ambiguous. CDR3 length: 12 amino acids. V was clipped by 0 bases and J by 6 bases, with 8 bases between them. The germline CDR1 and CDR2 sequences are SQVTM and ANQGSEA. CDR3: CSVEDRFAEAFF. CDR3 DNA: TGCAGCGTTGAAGATCGATTCGCTGAAGCTTTCTTT.

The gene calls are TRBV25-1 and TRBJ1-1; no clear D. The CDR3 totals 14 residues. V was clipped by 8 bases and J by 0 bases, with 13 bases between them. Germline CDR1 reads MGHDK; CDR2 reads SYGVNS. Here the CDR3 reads CASRNVAVNTEAFF. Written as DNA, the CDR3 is TGTGCCAGCCGAAATGTAGCGGTGAACACTGAAGCTTTCTTT.

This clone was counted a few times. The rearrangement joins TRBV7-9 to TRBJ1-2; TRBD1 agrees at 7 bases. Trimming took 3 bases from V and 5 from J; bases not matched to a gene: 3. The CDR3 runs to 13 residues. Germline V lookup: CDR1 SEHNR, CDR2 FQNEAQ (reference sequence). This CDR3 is CASSFDRAYGYTF. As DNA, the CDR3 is TGTGCCAGCAGCTTCGACAGGGCGTATGGCTACACCTTC.

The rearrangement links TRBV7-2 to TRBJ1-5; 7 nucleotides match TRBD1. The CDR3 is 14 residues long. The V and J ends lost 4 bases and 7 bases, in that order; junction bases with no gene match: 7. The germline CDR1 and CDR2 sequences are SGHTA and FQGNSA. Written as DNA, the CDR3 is TGTGCCAGCAGCTCCGGACAGGTCTGGCAGCCCCAGCATTTT. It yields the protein CASSSGQVWQPQHF.

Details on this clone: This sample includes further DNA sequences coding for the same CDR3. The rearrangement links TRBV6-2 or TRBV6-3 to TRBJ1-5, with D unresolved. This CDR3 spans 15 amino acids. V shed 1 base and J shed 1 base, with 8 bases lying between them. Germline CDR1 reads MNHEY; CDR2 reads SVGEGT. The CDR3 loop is CASSYYRGSNQPQHF. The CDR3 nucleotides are TGTGCCAGCAGTTACTATCGGGGAAGCAATCAGCCCCAGCATTTT.

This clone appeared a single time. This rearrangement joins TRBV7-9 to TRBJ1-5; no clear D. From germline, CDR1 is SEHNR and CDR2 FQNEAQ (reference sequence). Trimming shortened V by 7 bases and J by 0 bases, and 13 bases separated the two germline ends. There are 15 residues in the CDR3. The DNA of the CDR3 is TGTGCCAGCACCACTGAGGCTTATAGCAATCAGCCCCAGCATTTT. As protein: CASTTEAYSNQPQHF.

The CDR3 loop is CASSVGGQLLNTEAFF. DNA of the CDR3: TGTGCCAGCAGCGTAGGGGGACAGCTATTGAACACTGAAGCTTTCTTT. The genes are TRBV9 and TRBJ1-1, with TRBD1 matching 7 bases. This CDR3 region has 16 residues. V lost 0 bases, J lost 0 bases, and 5 bases stayed unmatched. Germline lookup yields CDR1 SGDLS and CDR2 YYNGEE.

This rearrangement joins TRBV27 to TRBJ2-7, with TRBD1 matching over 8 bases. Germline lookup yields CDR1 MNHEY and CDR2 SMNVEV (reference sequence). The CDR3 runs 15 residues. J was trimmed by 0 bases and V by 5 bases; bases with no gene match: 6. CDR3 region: CASSLRGQGSYEQYF. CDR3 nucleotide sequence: TGTGCCAGCAGTCTCAGAGGACAGGGCTCCTACGAGCAGTACTTC.

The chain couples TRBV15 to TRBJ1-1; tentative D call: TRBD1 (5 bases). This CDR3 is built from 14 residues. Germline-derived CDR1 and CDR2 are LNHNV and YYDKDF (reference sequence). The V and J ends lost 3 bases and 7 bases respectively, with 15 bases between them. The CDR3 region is CATSRGLPGNEAFF. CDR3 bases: TGTGCCACCAGCAGGGGACTCCCGGGTAATGAAGCTTTCTTT.

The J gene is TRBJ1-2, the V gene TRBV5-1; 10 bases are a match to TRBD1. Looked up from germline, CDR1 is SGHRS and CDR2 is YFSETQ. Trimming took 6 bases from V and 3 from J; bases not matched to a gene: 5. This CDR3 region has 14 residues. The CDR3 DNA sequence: TGCGCCAGCACCTCTGGACAGGGGGACTATGGCTACACCTTC. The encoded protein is CASTSGQGDYGYTF.

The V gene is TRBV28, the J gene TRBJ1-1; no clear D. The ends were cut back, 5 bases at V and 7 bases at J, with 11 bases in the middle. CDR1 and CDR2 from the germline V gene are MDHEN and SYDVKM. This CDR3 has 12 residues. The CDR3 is CASSLLTGEAFF. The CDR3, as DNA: TGTGCCAGCAGTCTTCTAACTGGTGAAGCTTTCTTT.

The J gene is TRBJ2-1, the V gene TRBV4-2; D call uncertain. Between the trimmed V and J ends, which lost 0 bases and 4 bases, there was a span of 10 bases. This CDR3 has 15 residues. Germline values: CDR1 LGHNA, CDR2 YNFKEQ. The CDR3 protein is CASSQDRAEYNEQFF. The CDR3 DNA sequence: TGTGCCAGCAGCCAAGATCGGGCGGAGTACAATGAGCAGTTCTTC.